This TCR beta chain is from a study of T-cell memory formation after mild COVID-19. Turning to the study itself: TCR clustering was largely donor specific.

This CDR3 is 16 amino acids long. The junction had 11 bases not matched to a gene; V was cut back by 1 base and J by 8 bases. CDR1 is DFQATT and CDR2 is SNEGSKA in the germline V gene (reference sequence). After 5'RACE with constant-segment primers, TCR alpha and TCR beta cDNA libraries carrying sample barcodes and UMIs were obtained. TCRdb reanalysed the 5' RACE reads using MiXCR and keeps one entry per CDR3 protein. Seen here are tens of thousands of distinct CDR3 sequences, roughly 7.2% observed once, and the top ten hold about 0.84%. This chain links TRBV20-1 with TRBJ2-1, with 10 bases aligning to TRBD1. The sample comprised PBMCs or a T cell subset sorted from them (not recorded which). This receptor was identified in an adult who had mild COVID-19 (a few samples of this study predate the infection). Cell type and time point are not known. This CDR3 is CSARGEETGGGYEQFF. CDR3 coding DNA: TGCAGTGCTAGAGGGGAGGAGACAGGGGGCGGATATGAGCAGTTCTTC.